This TCR beta chain was sequenced for a study of radiotherapy plus CTLA-4 blockade in lung cancer. Assay used: immunoSEQ multiplex PCR; TCRdb lists only in-frame clones, some missing. Of some 120,000 clones in the sample, 81% were seen once. V lost 2 bases to trimming and J lost 0 bases, with 7 bases between them. This CDR3 region has 14 residues. Germline CDR1 and CDR2: MNHEY and SVGAGI. The material was peripheral blood, obtained from a patient treated with radiotherapy plus ipilimumab. This chain uses TRBV6-5 with TRBJ1-1; D is uncertain. The receptor comes from a human donor with non-small cell lung cancer that progressed on radiotherapy plus ipilimumab. Some clones in this sample may be carry-over from other donors' samples. DNA of the CDR3: TGTGCCAGCAGTTACCGGACGGTGAACACTGAAGCTTTCTTT. It specifies CASSYRTVNTEAFF.